This T cell receptor (beta chain) comes out of a study of blood T cell repertoires in COVID-19. Sequencing used immunoSEQ multiplex PCR; TCRdb keeps in-frame clones, though not all of them. Of some 97,000 clones listed, roughly nine tenths were seen once; the top ten hold more than 0.85%. CDR3 length equals 13 residues. V was clipped by 6 bases and J by 5 bases; unmatched bases: 4. From germline, CDR1 is MNHEY and CDR2 SMNVEV (reference sequence). The sequenced sample was peripheral blood. V and J are TRBV27 and TRBJ2-5; 9 bases align to TRBD1. The source is a man aged 60-69 years with acute or convalescent COVID-19. The CDR3 region has the DNA TGTGCCAGCAGCACAGGGGGCGGGGAGACCCAGTACTTC. It encodes CASSTGGGETQYF.